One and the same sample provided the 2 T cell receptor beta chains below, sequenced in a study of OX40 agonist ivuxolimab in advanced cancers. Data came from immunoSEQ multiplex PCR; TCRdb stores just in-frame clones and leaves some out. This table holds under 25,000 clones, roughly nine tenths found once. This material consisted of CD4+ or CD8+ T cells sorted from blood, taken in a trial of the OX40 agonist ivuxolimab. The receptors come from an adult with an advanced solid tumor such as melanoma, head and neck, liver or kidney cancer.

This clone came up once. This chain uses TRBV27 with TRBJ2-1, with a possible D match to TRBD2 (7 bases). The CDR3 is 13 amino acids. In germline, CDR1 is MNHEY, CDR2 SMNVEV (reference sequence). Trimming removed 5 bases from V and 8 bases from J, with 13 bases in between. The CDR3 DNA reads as TGTGCCAGCAGTAAGGGGGGGGTCTATGAGCAGTTCTTC. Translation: CASSKGGVYEQFF.

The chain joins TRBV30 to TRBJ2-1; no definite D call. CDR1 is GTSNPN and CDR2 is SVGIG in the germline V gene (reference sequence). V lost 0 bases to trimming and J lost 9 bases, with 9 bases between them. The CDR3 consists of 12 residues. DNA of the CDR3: TGTGCCTGGAGTGTAGGAATGAGTGAGCAGTTCTTC. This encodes CAWSVGMSEQFF.